The entry below describes one T cell receptor beta chain. Its antigen is undetermined. The data were taken from a study of shared clonotypes between healthy human individuals. Study conclusions and caveats: The naive CD4 repertoires of a few donors were compared, and around 5% of clonotypes were shared. Only blood was sampled; tissue repertoires likely differ.

CD4+ cells were split into CD45RA+ naive and CD45RA-negative memory subsets. TCRdb's copy holds only in-frame clones and misses some; the assay was immunoSEQ multiplex PCR. The repertoire holds under 2,500,000 clones, with approximately 96% as singletons. The CDR3 sequence is 11 residues long. CDR1 and CDR2 (germline): MNHNS, SASEGT. V was clipped by 6 bases and J by 4 bases, with 6 bases between them. Material for sequencing was naive CD4+ T cells sorted from blood. Subset denoted: CD45RA+ positively selected. The TCR sequence derives from a man aged 18 to 30 in good health. The J gene is TRBJ1-2, the V gene TRBV6-1; D gene ambiguous. CDR3 coding DNA: TGTGCCAGCAGCCGAACCTATGGCTACACCTTC. Translating gives CASSRTYGYTF.